The 7 T cell receptor beta chains given below trace back to one sample, sequenced in a study of shared clonotypes between healthy human individuals. Libraries were prepared by immunoSEQ multiplex PCR; TCRdb keeps only in-frame clonotypes and omits some of them. The data show around 700,000 clones, about 78% seen once. The material sequenced was memory CD4+ T cells sorted from blood. The subset: CD45RA-negative fraction. The receptors were gathered from a young woman in good health.

This clone was observed a handful of times. Other DNA sequences from this sample encode an identical CDR3 as well. The chain is built from TRBV29-1 and TRBJ1-2; maybe TRBD1 (6 bases). This CDR3 has 12 residues. The germline gives CDR1 SQVTM, CDR2 ANQGSEA. The ends were cut back, 0 bases at V and 7 bases at J, with 9 bases in the middle. CDR3 sequence: CSVEEGAGGYTF. DNA of the CDR3: TGCAGCGTTGAAGAGGGGGCCGGTGGCTACACCTTC.

The rearrangement links TRBV5-4 to TRBJ2-7, with D possibly TRBD2 on 5 matching bases. The CDR3 is 15 residues long. V dropped 4 bases and J dropped 0 bases, with 14 bases sitting between them. CDR1 and CDR2 from the germline V gene are SGHNT and YYREEE (reference sequence). The CDR3 nucleotides read TGTGCCAGCAGCCACTCCGGGATGAGCTCCTACGAGCAGTACTTC. Residues: CASSHSGMSSYEQYF. The variable domain in full, completed from reference TRBV5-4 and TRBJ2-7, reads ETGVTQSPTHLIKTRGQQVTLRCSSQSGHNTVSWYQQALGQGPQFIFQYYREEENGRGNFPPRFSGLQFPNYSSELNVNALELDDSALYLCASSHSGMSSYEQYFGPGTRLTVT.

This clone appeared many times. The chain couples TRBV21-1 to TRBJ2-7. TRBV21-1 is tagged as a pseudogene. This CDR3 is built from 15 residues. This CDR3 reads CASSSRKPPSYEQYF. CDR3 bases: TGTGCCAGCAGCTCCCGAAAACCACCCTCCTACGAGCAGTACTTC.

The CDR3 here is CASSLAGGPGEQYF. In DNA form, the CDR3 reads TGTGCCAGCAGCTTAGCGGGAGGGCCGGGGGAGCAGTACTTC. This rearrangement joins TRBV7-6 to TRBJ2-7; 7 nucleotides agree with TRBD2. The CDR3 covers 14 residues. With 0 bases clipped from V and 7 bases from J, the junction kept 6 bases outside the gene matches. Germline CDR1 is SGHVS and CDR2 is FNYEAQ.

J is TRBJ1-1 and V is TRBV5-1; D unresolved. The CDR3 runs 14 residues. Per germline, CDR1 SGHRS and CDR2 YFSETQ. V lost 5 bases, J lost 3 bases, and 14 bases lay in between. For the CDR3, the DNA is TGCGCCAGCAGATTTCTCCGGCAGGACACTGAAGCTTTCTTT. Protein sequence: CASRFLRQDTEAFF.

The sample holds a few counts of this clone. CDR3 residues: CASSGTGGQPQHF. CDR3 coding DNA: TGTGCCAGCAGTGGAACAGGGGGTCAGCCCCAGCATTTT. The chain recombines TRBV6-6 with TRBJ1-5, with 8 bases that match TRBD1. CDR3 length: 13 residues. The germline V gene encodes CDR1 MNHNY and CDR2 SVGAGI (reference sequence). J lost 6 bases, V lost 5 bases, and 3 bases had no gene match.

The chain has TRBV6-5 and TRBJ2-7, with 7 bases matching TRBD1. The CDR3 loop spans 14 amino acids. Germline CDR1 is MNHEY and CDR2 is SVGAGI. V shed 3 bases and J 5 bases; nucleotides not matched to a gene: 7. The CDR3 loop reads CASSYSAGGHEQYF. The CDR3 DNA reads TGTGCCAGCAGTTATTCGGCAGGGGGACACGAGCAGTACTTC.